The sample holds one count of the clone carrying this T cell receptor (beta chain). The data are from a study of blood T cell repertoires in COVID-19. The CDR3 has 12 residues. CDR1 is SGHKS, CDR2 YYEKEE, per germline (reference sequence). Trimming removed 2 bases at V and 9 bases at J, with 9 bases between. Sequencing was performed with immunoSEQ multiplex PCR; in TCRdb, only in-frame clones are kept and a portion is missing. Of about 500,000 clones listed, roughly 87% were seen once; the top ten hold 0.65% to 0.9%. The sequence derives from a woman between 18 and 29 years old who had recovered from COVID-19. V and J are TRBV5-5 and TRBJ1-5; D might be TRBD1 (5 bases). Sequenced: PBMCs or T cells enriched from blood (not recorded which). DNA for the CDR3: TGTGCCAGCAGCTTAGGAGACAGGCCCCAGCATTTT. This gives the protein CASSLGDRPQHF.